The following is a T cell receptor (beta chain) sequence with its context. Its specificity is not known. The data derive from a study of shared clonotypes between healthy human individuals. Points from the study as a whole: Generally, estimated richness proved larger in naive subsets than it did in memory subsets. Read depth was anticipated to influence clonotype sharing among donors.

Some clones are missing from TCRdb's copy, which holds only in-frame ones; the method was immunoSEQ multiplex PCR. The sample has around 1.6 million clones, 98% seen once. None of the donors, who were healthy HIV-negative adults, had recently had acute infections or vaccinations. The CDR3 extends over 19 amino acids. Losses at the gene ends were 4 bases for V and 2 bases for J; bases not matched to a gene: 12. CDR1 is MNHNS and CDR2 is SASEGT in the germline V gene. Sequencing input: naive CD4+ T cells sorted from blood. Subset reported: CD45RA+ positively selected. The receptor comes from a young man in good health. The chain uses TRBV6-1 and TRBJ2-1, with 12 bases identical to TRBD2. The CDR3 DNA is TGTGCCAGCAGTGGTTCGACTAGCGGGAGAGTTCGGGCCTACAATGAGCAGTTCTTC. Translated: CASSGSTSGRVRAYNEQFF.